This TCR beta chain was identified during a study of T-cell memory formation after mild COVID-19. Study-wide context: TCR clusters were mostly confined to one donor each.

Study-level results: Clones that got smaller from day 15 to 85 had even CD4/CD8, while clones growing later tipped toward CD4+. CD4+ contracting clones were mainly CM and EM; CD8+ ones, EMRA. The finding that pre-infection memory included some responding clones suggested that cross-reactive memory joined.

This clonotype was seen a few times. Its antigen is as yet unknown. TCRdb ran MiXCR on the 5' RACE reads and lists one entry per CDR3 protein. The table shows hundreds of thousands of distinct CDR3 sequences, with around 21% occurring only once. V was clipped by 5 bases and J by 4 bases; unmatched bases: 9. CDR1 is DFQATT, CDR2 SNEGSKA, per germline (reference sequence). CDR3 length: 15 amino acids. This sequence originates from an adult woman who had mild COVID-19 (a few samples of this study predate the infection). Cell type and time point are not known. V usage is TRBV20-1 and J usage is TRBJ2-7; TRBD2 agrees at 12 bases. Sequenced sample: PBMCs or a T cell subset sorted from them (not recorded which). CDR3 in amino acids: CSAPGLAGLLYEQYF. The CDR3 nucleotides read TGCAGTGCTCCCGGACTAGCGGGGTTGCTGTACGAGCAGTACTTC.